The rows below give T cell receptor beta chains drawn from one sample of a study of blood T cell repertoires in COVID-19. The data were produced by immunoSEQ multiplex PCR, yet TCRdb's version contains in-frame clones alone and is incomplete. The sample includes more than 200,000 clones, around four fifths of them seen just once. Sequences were obtained from peripheral blood. The receptor set was obtained from a woman of 80 years or more with COVID-19, enrolled during active disease. CDR3s include the opening cysteine and the closing phenylalanine or tryptophan. Each record gives: V gene, clone size, J gene, D gene, CDR3 DNA, CDR3 protein. A D gene is named only where the DNA matches it firmly. Clone size is shown for a subset of rows, as once, few, many or a class of expanded clone.

TRBV6-5	NA	TRBJ2-7	NA	TGTGCCAGCAGTCCTCCTCGACAGGATAGGCAGTACTTC	CASSPPRQDRQYF
TRBV6-5	NA	TRBJ1-2	TRBD1	TGTGCCAGCAGCCTGGGACAGGGGGCGGGCGGCTACACCTTC	CASSLGQGAGGYTF
TRBV29-1	NA	TRBJ2-1	TRBD2	TGCAGCGTTGAAGATTCGGGACTAGCGGGGGTTGGGCAGTTCTTC	CSVEDSGLAGVGQFF
TRBV5-4	NA	TRBJ2-3	NA	TGTGCCAGCAGGGGCGGGATTAGCACAGATACGCAGTATTTT	CASRGGISTDTQYF
TRBV18	NA	TRBJ2-5	NA	TGTGCCAGCTCACCACCCCTGGGGCTGTGGACCCAGTACTTC	CASSPPLGLWTQYF
TRBV27	NA	TRBJ1-1	TRBD1	TGTGCCAGCAGTCTAGACAGGGATCACACTGAAGCTTTCTTT	CASSLDRDHTEAFF
TRBV5-1	NA	TRBJ2-3	NA	TGCGCCAGCAGCAAAACCCCCGACGGGGCAGATACGCAGTATTTT	CASSKTPDGADTQYF
TRBV18	NA	TRBJ2-5	NA	TGTGCCAGCTCACAAACGGTCGGGGTGGAGACCCAGTACTTC	CASSQTVGVETQYF
TRBV7-9	few	TRBJ1-4	TRBD1	TGTGCCAGCAGCCCGGGACAGGGCCCTAATGAAAAACTGTTTTTT	CASSPGQGPNEKLFF
TRBV6-2/TRBV6-3	NA	TRBJ1-5	TRBD1	TGTGCCAGCAGTTATGGGACAGGGAATCAGCCCCAGCATTTT	CASSYGTGNQPQHF
TRBV4-2	NA	TRBJ2-3	TRBD2	TGTGCCAGCAGCCAAGAATTGCTAGCGGGGTTTGGAGATACGCAGTATTTT	CASSQELLAGFGDTQYF
TRBV7-9	NA	TRBJ1-2	TRBD1	TGTGCCAGCAGACCAGGGACAGGGTTCGGCTACACCTTC	CASRPGTGFGYTF
TRBV5-1	NA	TRBJ1-2	NA	TGCGCCAGCAGCACTTCCCCGACAGATCCCTATGGCTACACCTTC	CASSTSPTDPYGYTF
TRBV7-2	NA	TRBJ2-7	TRBD2	TGTGCCAGCAGCACCACTAGCGGGGGTCTCTACGAGCAGTACTTC	CASSTTSGGLYEQYF
TRBV30	NA	TRBJ1-1	NA	TGTGCCTGGAGGGTCCGGGTTGAAGCTTTCTTT	CAWRVRVEAFF
TRBV9	NA	TRBJ1-6	NA	TGTGCCAGCACCTCCCCGAGCGGGGGTCTGGGGAATTCACCCCTCCACTTT	CASTSPSGGLGNSPLHF
TRBV28	NA	TRBJ1-4	NA	TGTGCCAGCAGCCCTGGACAGCCTTCTAATGAAAAACTGTTTTTT	CASSPGQPSNEKLFF
TRBV5-1	NA	TRBJ2-7	TRBD1	TGCGCCAGCAGCTCGGGACAGGGGACGGGGGAGCAGTACTTC	CASSSGQGTGEQYF
TRBV18	NA	TRBJ1-1	TRBD1	TGTGCCAGCTCACTTAGACAGGGAGACACTGAAGCTTTCTTT	CASSLRQGDTEAFF
TRBV28	NA	TRBJ1-2	NA	TGTGCCAGCCTTTCTAATGATGGCTACACCTTC	CASLSNDGYTF
TRBV5-6	NA	TRBJ2-3	NA	TGTGCCAGCAGCGAAGGACACTCCACAGATACGCAGTATTTT	CASSEGHSTDTQYF
TRBV7-2	once	TRBJ2-2	TRBD2	TGTGCCAGCAGGTTATTAGCGGGAGGCGGGACCGGGGAGCTGTTTTTT	CASRLLAGGGTGELFF
TRBV9	NA	TRBJ1-3	TRBD1	TGTGCCAGCAGCGTAGCAGGGACAGACACTGGAAACACCATATATTTT	CASSVAGTDTGNTIYF
TRBV18	NA	TRBJ1-2	NA	TGTGCCAGCTCACCACAGCAGGGTGAAAGCTATGGCTACACCTTC	CASSPQQGESYGYTF
TRBV13	NA	TRBJ1-5	NA	TGTGCCAGCAGCTTGGGAGGGGCGCTGGCCAATCAGCCCCAGCATTTT	CASSLGGALANQPQHF
TRBV15	NA	TRBJ2-7	TRBD1	TGTGCCACCAGCAGACCGGGACAGGGGAGGGACGAGCAGTACTTC	CATSRPGQGRDEQYF
TRBV6-2/TRBV6-3	NA	TRBJ2-2	TRBD2	TGTGCCAGCAGCCTCGGGACTAGCGACGGGGAGCTGTTTTTT	CASSLGTSDGELFF
TRBV7-2	NA	TRBJ1-2	NA	TGTGCCAGCAGCTTAGGGACAGCAAGGGGGAACTATGGCTACACCTTC	CASSLGTARGNYGYTF
TRBV29-1	NA	TRBJ1-2	NA	TGCAGCGTACTGGACAACCGATATGGCTACACCTTC	CSVLDNRYGYTF
TRBV6-6	NA	TRBJ2-3	NA	TGTGCCACCACGCGTACAGATACGCAGTATTTT	CATTRTDTQYF
TRBV11-2	NA	TRBJ1-6	TRBD1	TGTGCCAGCAGCGTAGACAGGGCCCCCCTCCACTTT	CASSVDRAPLHF
TRBV27	NA	TRBJ1-6	NA	TGTGCCAGCAGCTACCGGGTCAATAATTCACCCCTCCACTTT	CASSYRVNNSPLHF
TRBV11-2	NA	TRBJ2-5	TRBD2	TGTGCCAGCAGCCTGCGGGGGTCCGAGACCCAGTACTTC	CASSLRGSETQYF
TRBV4-3	NA	TRBJ2-5	NA	TGCGCCAGCAGCCAAGATCAGGGTAGGGGAGAGACCCAGTACTTC	CASSQDQGRGETQYF
TRBV28	few	TRBJ1-4	NA	TGTGCCAGCAGCATAAACAGGGTAACTAATGAAAAACTGTTTTTT	CASSINRVTNEKLFF
TRBV13	NA	TRBJ2-5	TRBD2	TGTGCCAGCAGCTCGAGCGGGGCCCCTCACTTC	CASSSSGAPHF
TRBV28	NA	TRBJ1-2	NA	TGTGCCAGCAGTTTAGGGGGGGTAGCTAACTATGGCTACACCTTC	CASSLGGVANYGYTF
TRBV10-3	NA	TRBJ2-3	TRBD2	TGTGCCACAGTAGCGGGGCGGAGCACAGATACGCAGTATTTT	CATVAGRSTDTQYF
TRBV10-1	NA	TRBJ1-2	NA	TGCGCCAGCAGCCCCGGGGGGACGGCCAACTATGGCTACACCTTC	CASSPGGTANYGYTF
TRBV7-9	NA	TRBJ1-4	TRBD1	TGTGCCAGCAGCTCACCCTCCGGGACAGGGGGCGAAAAACTGTTTTTT	CASSSPSGTGGEKLFF